This TCR beta chain was sequenced in a study of Graves' ophthalmopathy and Graves' hyperthyroidism. For the study at large: Upon initial diagnosis and before any treatment, peripheral blood was collected. Regarding the study as a whole: Most clonotypes expanded in thyroid above 0.001 frequency were present in blood too. The study's model predicted ophthalmopathy progression at about 64% sensitivity and around 75% specificity.

Amplifying from RNA transcripts, the study obtained TCR beta CDR3 regions. The workflow started with a first-round RT-PCR run with HTBI primers and then moved on to a second-round multiplex PCR. TCRdb reprocessed the multiplex PCR reads with MiXCR, giving one entry per CDR3 protein. The sample holds approximately 37,000 distinct CDR3 sequences, approximately 52% seen once. In this cohort, patients with other autoimmune diseases, uncontrolled infections, pregnancy or lactation were excluded. This clonotype was counted many times. Its antigen is not known. The sequence was collected from an adult man with Graves' ophthalmopathy. Sequencing input: peripheral blood.

The CDR3 DNA sequence: TGCGCCAGCAGCCGAGGTTCGGGACAGGGCTTCACAGATACGCAGTATTTT. Its translation is CASSRGSGQGFTDTQYF. The chain links TRBV4-3 to TRBJ2-3; the match to TRBD1 covers 9 bases. CDR3 length: 17 amino acids. Germline V gives CDR1 LGHNA, CDR2 YSLEER. V was clipped by 4 bases and J by 2 bases; unmatched bases: 10.